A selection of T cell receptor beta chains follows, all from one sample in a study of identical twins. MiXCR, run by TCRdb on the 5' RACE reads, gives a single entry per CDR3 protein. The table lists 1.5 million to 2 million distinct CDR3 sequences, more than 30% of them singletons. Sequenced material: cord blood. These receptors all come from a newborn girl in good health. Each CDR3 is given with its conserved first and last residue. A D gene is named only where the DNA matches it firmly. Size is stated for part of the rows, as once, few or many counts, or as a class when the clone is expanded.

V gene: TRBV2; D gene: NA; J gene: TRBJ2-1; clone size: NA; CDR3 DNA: TGTGCCAGCAGCGCCTCTAAGCGGAGCTCCTACAATGAGCAGTTCTTC; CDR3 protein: CASSASKRSSYNEQFF
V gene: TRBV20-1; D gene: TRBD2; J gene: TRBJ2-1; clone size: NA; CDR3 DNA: TGCAGTGCTAGTCCCCCTAGCGGGGGGGCCCATGAGCAGTTCTTC; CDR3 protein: CSASPPSGGAHEQFF
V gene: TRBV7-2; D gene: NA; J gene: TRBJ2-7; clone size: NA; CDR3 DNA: TGTGCCAGCAGCTTAGTAAGGCTACCAACCTACGAGCAGTACTTC; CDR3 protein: CASSLVRLPTYEQYF
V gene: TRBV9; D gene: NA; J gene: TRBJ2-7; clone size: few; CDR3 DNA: TGTGCCAGCAGCTCAGGGGGGAGAGACGAGCAGTACTTC; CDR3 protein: CASSSGGRDEQYF
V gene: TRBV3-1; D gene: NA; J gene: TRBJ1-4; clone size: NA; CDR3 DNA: TGTGCCAGCAGCCGGCGAGAACTGAGAGGAGAAAAACTGTTTTTT; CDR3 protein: CASSRRELRGEKLFF
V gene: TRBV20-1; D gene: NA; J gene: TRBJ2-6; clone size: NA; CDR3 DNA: TGCAGTGCTAGCCGGGACTCTGGGGCCAACGTCCTGACTTTC; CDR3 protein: CSASRDSGANVLTF
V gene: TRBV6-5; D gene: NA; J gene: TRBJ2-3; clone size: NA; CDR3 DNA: TGTGCCAGCAGTCCCGGGACCGACGACACAGATACGCAGTATTTT; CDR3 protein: CASSPGTDDTDTQYF
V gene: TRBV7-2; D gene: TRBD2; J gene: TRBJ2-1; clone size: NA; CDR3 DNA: TGTGCCAGCAGCTTAGCTGGGGGGGGGCAGTTCTTC; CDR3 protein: CASSLAGGGQFF
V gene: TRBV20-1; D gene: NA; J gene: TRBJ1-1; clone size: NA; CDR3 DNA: TGCAGTGCTAGAGTTTGGGGGCCCAGCACTGAAGCTTTCTTT; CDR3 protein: CSARVWGPSTEAFF
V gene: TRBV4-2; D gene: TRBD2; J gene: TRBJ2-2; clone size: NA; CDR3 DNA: TGTGCCAGCAGCCATCCCGGGGTAGCGGGGGACACCGGGGAGCTGTTTTTT; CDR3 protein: CASSHPGVAGDTGELFF
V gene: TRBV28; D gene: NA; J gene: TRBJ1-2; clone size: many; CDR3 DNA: TGTGCCAGCAGTAACCGACAGGCGCCCTATGGCTACACCTTC; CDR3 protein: CASSNRQAPYGYTF
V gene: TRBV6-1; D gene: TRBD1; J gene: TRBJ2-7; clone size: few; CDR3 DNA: TGTGCCAGCAGCGAAAGGACAGGAGTACTTCCCTACGAGCAGTACTTC; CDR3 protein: CASSERTGVLPYEQYF
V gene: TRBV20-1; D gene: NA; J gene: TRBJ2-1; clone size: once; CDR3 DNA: TGCAGTGCTCCAGGGTCCCGCTCCTACAATGAGCGGTTCTTC; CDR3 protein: CSAPGSRSYNERFF
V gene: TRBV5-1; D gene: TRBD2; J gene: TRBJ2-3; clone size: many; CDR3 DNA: TGTGCCAGCAGCCCACTAGCGCCCACAGATACGCAGTATTTT; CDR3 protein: CASSPLAPTDTQYF
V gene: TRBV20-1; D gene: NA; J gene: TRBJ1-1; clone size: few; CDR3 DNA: TGCAGTGCTTCCCAGGGAACTGAAGCTTTCTTT; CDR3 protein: CSASQGTEAFF
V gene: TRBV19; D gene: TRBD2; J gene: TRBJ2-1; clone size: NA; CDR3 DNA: TGTGCCAGTAGTATAGTACTAGCGGGTTCCTACAATGAGCAGTTCTTC; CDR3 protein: CASSIVLAGSYNEQFF
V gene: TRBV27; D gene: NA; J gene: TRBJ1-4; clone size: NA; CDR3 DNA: TGTGCCAGCAGTGCGTCAGGACTTTCTAATGAAAAACTGTTTTTT; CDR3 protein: CASSASGLSNEKLFF
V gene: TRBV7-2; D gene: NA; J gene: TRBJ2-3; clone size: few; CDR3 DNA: TGTGCCAGCAGCTTAGCGTGGCGAACAGATACGCAGTATTTT; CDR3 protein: CASSLAWRTDTQYF
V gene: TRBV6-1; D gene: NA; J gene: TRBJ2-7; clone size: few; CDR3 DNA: TGTGCCAGCATGAGAGGTAGTACGTACTTCTACGAGCAGTACTTC; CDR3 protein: CASMRGSTYFYEQYF
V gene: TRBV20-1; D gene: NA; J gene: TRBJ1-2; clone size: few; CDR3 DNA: TGCAGTGCCTCGACGGCACAAGGCTATGGCTACACCTTC; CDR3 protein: CSASTAQGYGYTF
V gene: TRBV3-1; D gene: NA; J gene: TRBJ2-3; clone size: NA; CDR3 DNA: TGTGCCAGCAGCCCACTAGGGGTAGTCGGAGATACGCAGTATTTT; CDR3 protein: CASSPLGVVGDTQYF
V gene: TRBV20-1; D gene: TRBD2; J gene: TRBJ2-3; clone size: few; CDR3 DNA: TGCAGTGCTAGAGAGGGACTAGCTCGCACAGATACGCAGTATTTT; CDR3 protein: CSAREGLARTDTQYF
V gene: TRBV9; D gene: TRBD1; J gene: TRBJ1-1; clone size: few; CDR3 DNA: TGTGCCAGCAGAGGGAACAGGGGTATGAACACTGAAGCTTTCTTT; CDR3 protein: CASRGNRGMNTEAFF
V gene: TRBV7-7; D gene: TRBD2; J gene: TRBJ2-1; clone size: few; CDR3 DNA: TGTGCTAGCAGCCCGGTCGCGGGAGCCGGTTACAATGAGCAGTTCTTC; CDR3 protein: CASSPVAGAGYNEQFF
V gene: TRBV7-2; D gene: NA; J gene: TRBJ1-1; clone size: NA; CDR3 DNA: TGTGCCAGCAGCTTAGGGAGGATAGCGAACACTGAAGCTTTCTTT; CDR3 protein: CASSLGRIANTEAFF
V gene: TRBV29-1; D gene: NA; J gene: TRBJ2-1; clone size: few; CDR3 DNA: TGCAGCGTTTCGACTAGGTACGGTGAGCAGTTCTTC; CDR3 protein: CSVSTRYGEQFF
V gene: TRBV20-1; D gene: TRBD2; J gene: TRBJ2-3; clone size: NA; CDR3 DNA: TGCAGTGCTAGAGGGGGACTAGGAGCAGATACGCAGTATTTT; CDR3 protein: CSARGGLGADTQYF
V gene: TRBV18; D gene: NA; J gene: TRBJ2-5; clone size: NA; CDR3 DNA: TGTGCCAGCTCAGTTTCAGGGGTAGAGACCCAGTACTTC; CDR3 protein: CASSVSGVETQYF